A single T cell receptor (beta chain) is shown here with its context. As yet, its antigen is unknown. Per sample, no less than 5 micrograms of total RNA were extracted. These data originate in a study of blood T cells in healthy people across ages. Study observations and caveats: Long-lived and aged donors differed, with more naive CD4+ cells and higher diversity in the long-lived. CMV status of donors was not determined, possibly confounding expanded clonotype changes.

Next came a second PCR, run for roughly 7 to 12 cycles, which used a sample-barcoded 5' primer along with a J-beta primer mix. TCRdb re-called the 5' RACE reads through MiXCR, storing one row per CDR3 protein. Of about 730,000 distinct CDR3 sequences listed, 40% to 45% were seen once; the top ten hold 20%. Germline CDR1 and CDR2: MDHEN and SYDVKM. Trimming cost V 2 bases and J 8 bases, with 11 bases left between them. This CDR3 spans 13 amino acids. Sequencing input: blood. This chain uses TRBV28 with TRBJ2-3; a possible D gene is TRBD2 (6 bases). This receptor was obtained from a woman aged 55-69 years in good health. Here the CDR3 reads CASSLAGSPTQYF. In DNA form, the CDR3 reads TGTGCCAGCAGTTTAGCGGGAAGTCCTACGCAGTATTTT. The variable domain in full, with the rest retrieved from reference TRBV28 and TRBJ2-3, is DVKVTQSSRYLVKRTGEKVFLECVQDMDHENMFWYRQDPGLGLRLIYFSYDVKMKEKGDIPEGYSVSREKKERFSLILESASTNQTSMYLCASSLAGSPTQYFGPGTRLTVL.